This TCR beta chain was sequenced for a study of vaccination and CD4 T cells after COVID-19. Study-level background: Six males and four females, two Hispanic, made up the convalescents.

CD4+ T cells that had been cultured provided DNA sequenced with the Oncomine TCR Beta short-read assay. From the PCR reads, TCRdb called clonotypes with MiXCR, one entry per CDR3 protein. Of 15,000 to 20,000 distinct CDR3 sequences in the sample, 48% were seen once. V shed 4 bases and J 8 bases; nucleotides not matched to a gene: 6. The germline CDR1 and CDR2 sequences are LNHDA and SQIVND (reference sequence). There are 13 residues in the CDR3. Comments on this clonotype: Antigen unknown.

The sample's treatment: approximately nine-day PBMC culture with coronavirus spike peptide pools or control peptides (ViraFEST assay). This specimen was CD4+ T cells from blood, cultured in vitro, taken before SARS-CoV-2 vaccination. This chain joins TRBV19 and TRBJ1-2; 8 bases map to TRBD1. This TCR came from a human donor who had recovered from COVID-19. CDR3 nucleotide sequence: TGTGCCAGTAGTAGAGGACAGGGAGGGGGCTACACCTTC. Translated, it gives CASSRGQGGGYTF.